This T cell receptor beta chain came from a study of T cells in women clearing cervical HPV infection. At the level of the study: Donors had HPV16-related CIN3 or worse; 2 had invasive cancer. Case blood was drawn a median approximately 160 days after lesion detection. Study conclusions and caveats: TRBV6-7 relative abundance averaged approximately 0.11% in cases and more than 0.15% in controls.

The CDR3 loop spans 15 amino acids. V was trimmed by 0 bases and J by 5 bases, leaving 9 bases between them. Germline-derived CDR1 and CDR2 are SGDLS and YYNGEE. Some clones are missing from TCRdb's copy, which holds only in-frame ones; the method was immunoSEQ multiplex PCR. The sample has more than 20,000 clones; the top ten hold almost 10%. Regarding this clone: Its antigen is still unknown. The read ends 3 residues before the CDR3 terminus; that terminus is restored from the germline J gene.

The sample taken for sequencing was blood buffy coat. The TCR was taken from a woman between 18 and 69 years old with a cervical HPV16 infection that either progressed to CIN3+ or cleared (not recorded which). This chain links TRBV9 with TRBJ1-6, with a weak D call TRBD1 (5 bases). The part of the CDR3 DNA that was read is TGTGCCAGCAGCGTAGTCGGGGGACATAATTCACCC. It encodes CASSVVGGHNSP. The CDR3, in full, reads CASSVVGGHNSPLHF.